Below are 22 T cell receptor beta chains sequenced from a single sample in a study of human T cells and chemical hapten exposure. Documented time point: patch test 2, 6 weeks after DPC sensitization. Treatment: therapeutic diphenylcyclopropenone sensitization with weekly scalp DPC. TCRdb re-called the RACE reads with MiXCR, one entry per CDR3 protein. The table includes around 75,000 distinct CDR3 sequences, around 10% detected once. The sample in question was whole blood, obtained in connection with sensitization to the hapten diphenylcyclopropenone (DPC). These receptors all come from a woman between 50 and 59 years old with alopecia areata. Some clones in this sample may be carry-over from other donors' samples.

This clonotype showed up just a few times. This sequence joins TRBV20-1 and TRBJ2-1; 13 bases map to TRBD2. The germline gives CDR1 DFQATT, CDR2 SNEGSKA (reference sequence). The J segment lost 9 bases and the V segment lost 3 bases, leaving 11 bases of the junction unmatched. The CDR3 runs 16 residues. CDR3 in amino acids: CSASIALAGGQGEQFF. The DNA for the CDR3 is TGCAGTGCTAGTATTGCACTAGCGGGAGGGCAGGGTGAGCAGTTCTTC.

The V and J genes are TRBV10-3 and TRBJ2-1, with D uncertain. Trimming took off 0 bases at V and 2 bases at J, with 8 bases between the two ends. The CDR3 is made up of 15 amino acids. Germline loops: CDR1 ENHRY, CDR2 SYGVKD. The CDR3 region has the DNA TGTGCCATCAGTGAGTCGGCGCAGCCCTACAATGAGCAGTTCTTC. Protein sequence: CAISESAQPYNEQFF.

Note on this clonotype: A read error may account for a junction end that differs from germline. The V and J genes are TRBV29-1 and TRBJ1-1, with 7 positions matching TRBD1. This CDR3 is built from 11 residues. CDR1 and CDR2 (germline): SQVTM, ANQGSEA. In DNA form, the CDR3 reads TGCAGCGTGGACGGAACCGGGACAGCCCTCTTT. Residues: CSVDGTGTALF.

The chain is built from TRBV29-1 and TRBJ2-7; TRBD1 agrees at 8 bases. Germline CDR1 and CDR2: SQVTM and ANQGSEA. The CDR3 is 12 amino acids. Losses at the gene ends were 6 bases for V and 7 bases for J; bases not matched to a gene: 8. CDR3 in DNA: TGCAGCGTATACCAGGGGGCGCGAGAGCAGTACTTC. This gives the protein CSVYQGAREQYF.

This clonotype was counted ten times or more. The rearrangement uses TRBV29-1 and TRBJ1-1, with D possibly TRBD1 on 6 matching bases. CDR1 SQVTM and CDR2 ANQGSEA come from the germline V gene. This CDR3 comprises 10 residues. Trimming took 7 bases from V and 8 from J, leaving 11 bases between them. The CDR3 region has the DNA TGCAGCGGAGGGACAACAGAAGCTTTCTTT. Its protein is CSGGTTEAFF.

This clonotype came up a few times. The chain links TRBV28 to TRBJ2-6; D call uncertain. CDR1 MDHEN and CDR2 SYDVKM come from the germline V gene. V shed 4 bases and J shed 0 bases, with 13 bases lying between them. This CDR3 contains 17 residues. In nucleotides, the CDR3 is TGTGCCAGCAGTTCCCCCATATTACTCTCTGGGGCCAACGTCCTGACTTTC. Its protein is CASSSPILLSGANVLTF.

This clonotype was recorded a few times. The chain links TRBV18 to TRBJ1-5; a possible D gene is TRBD1 (5 bases). This CDR3 comprises 13 residues. Trimming shortened V by 0 bases and J by 5 bases, and 5 bases separated the two germline ends. The germline gives CDR1 KGHSH, CDR2 LQKENI. The CDR3 is CASSPPGDQPQHF. Here the CDR3 DNA reads TGTGCCAGCTCACCACCAGGGGATCAGCCCCAGCATTTT.

The V gene is TRBV2, the J gene TRBJ2-1, with D possibly being TRBD1 or TRBD2 (6 bases each). Germline CDR1 SNHLY, CDR2 FYNNEI. The CDR3 is 16 residues long. Between the trimmed V and J ends, which lost 0 bases and 6 bases, there was a span of 15 bases. The CDR3, as DNA: TGTGCCAGCAGTGAAGCTCATCGGGGGCCCATCAATGAGCAGTTCTTC. This codes for CASSEAHRGPINEQFF.

This clonotype was recorded many times. This sequence joins TRBV5-1 and TRBJ2-5; 8 bases are a match to TRBD2. The CDR3 extends over 14 amino acids. With 4 bases clipped from V and 5 bases from J, the junction kept 7 bases outside the gene matches. CDR1 is SGHRS, CDR2 YFSETQ, per germline. The CDR3 DNA is TGCGCCAGCAGCCCGACCGGGGGGGCGGAGACCCAGTACTTC. Translating gives CASSPTGGAETQYF.

This clonotype has a count of ten or more. V and J are TRBV21-1 and TRBJ1-1; no DNA check was done on the table's D call, TRBD1. TRBV21-1 is described as a pseudogene. This CDR3 region has 13 residues. CDR3 loop: CASSKRQGLLWSF. In DNA, the CDR3 is TGTGCCAGCAGCAAACGCCAGGGGCTTCTATGGAGCTTT.

This clonotype was found many times. This rearrangement joins TRBV29-1 to TRBJ2-7; possible D gene TRBD1, 6 bases. CDR3 length equals 12 residues. CDR1 and CDR2 (germline): SQVTM, ANQGSEA. Deletions cut 5 bases from V and 2 bases from J, with 10 bases between. The CDR3 loop is CSVWDTAYEQYF. CDR3 sequence (DNA): TGCAGCGTTTGGGACACTGCCTACGAGCAGTACTTC.

There are many counts of this clonotype. The CDR3 coding sequence is TGTGCCAGCAGCCTAAGGACTAGCGGGAGTTTCTACGAGCAGTACTTC. Translation: CASSLRTSGSFYEQYF. The rearrangement links TRBV6-6 to TRBJ2-7; TRBD2 agrees at 13 bases. Germline loops: CDR1 MNHNY, CDR2 SVGAGI (reference sequence). There are 16 residues in the CDR3. J lost 3 bases, V lost 6 bases, and 8 bases had no gene match.

For this clonotype: This sequence may be a read error, since a much larger clone differs from it by one base. Since the CDR3 does not end with the conserved phenylalanine or tryptophan, this likely comes from a read error. The chain links TRBV7-6 to TRBJ2-5; 11 positions agree with TRBD2. This CDR3 spans 15 amino acids. With V trimmed by 5 bases and J by 5 bases, 7 bases remained unmatched. CDR1 SGHVS and CDR2 FNYEAQ come from the germline V gene. Here the CDR3 reads CASSAGLAGGETQYC. CDR3 sequence (DNA): TGTGCCAGCAGCGCAGGTTTAGCGGGAGGGGAGACCCAGTACTGC.

This chain connects TRBV5-1 to TRBJ2-5; D remains unclear. The CDR3 runs 15 residues. Trimming pared 0 bases from V and 5 bases from J, leaving 14 bases between. The V gene's germline CDR1 is SGHRS and CDR2 YFSETQ. This chain's CDR3 is CASSLVPTGGETQYF. In DNA, the CDR3 is TGCGCCAGCAGCTTGGTACCAACCGGTGGGGAGACCCAGTACTTC.

The rearrangement uses TRBV21-1 and TRBJ2-1; the table's D gene call, TRBD1, was not cross checked with the DNA. TRBV21-1 is marked as a pseudogene. CDR3 length: 18 residues. CDR3 bases: TGTGCCAGCAGCTCCCGTAGGCCTACAGGGGGCGCGTACAATGAGCAGTTCTTC. It encodes CASSSRRPTGGAYNEQFF.

The chain combines TRBV5-1 with TRBJ1-4; 7 bases fit TRBD1. Germline V CDR1 and CDR2: SGHRS, YFSETQ. The CDR3 contains 17 residues. V trimming: 0 bases; J trimming: 0 bases; junction bases outside the gene matches: 5. CDR3 amino acids: CASSLAGTAATNEKLFF. In nucleotides, the CDR3 is TGCGCCAGCAGCTTGGCCGGGACAGCCGCAACTAATGAAAAACTGTTTTTT.

The V gene is TRBV13, the J gene TRBJ1-6; D not certain. V lost 5 bases and J lost 7, with 21 bases in between. Germline-derived CDR1 and CDR2 are PRHDT and FYEKMQ (reference sequence). The CDR3 spans 17 residues. The CDR3, as DNA: TGTGCCAGCAGCCCCTACTTAGGGTCGGCTAAAAATTCACCCCTCCACTTT. Translation: CASSPYLGSAKNSPLHF. The whole variable domain, remainder taken from reference TRBV13 and TRBJ1-6, is AAGVIQSPRHLIKEKRETATLKCYPIPRHDTVYWYQQGPGQDPQFLISFYEKMQSDKGSIPDRFSAQQFSDYHSELNMSSLELGDSALYFCASSPYLGSAKNSPLHFGNGTRLTVT.

This chain connects TRBV7-2 to TRBJ1-1; weak D call: TRBD1 (6 bases). The CDR3 totals 15 residues. CDR1 SGHTA and CDR2 FQGNSA come from the germline V gene. V lost 2 bases, J lost 1 base, and 11 bases lay in between. The CDR3 sequence is CASSLKAGQNTEAFF. DNA for the CDR3: TGTGCCAGCAGCTTAAAGGCGGGACAGAACACTGAAGCTTTCTTT.

The table lists this clonotype with many counts. The chain uses TRBV11-2 and TRBJ1-6; no reliable D call. Germline CDR1 and CDR2: SGHAT and FQNNGV. Trimming shortened V by 1 base and J by 2 bases, and 6 bases separated the two germline ends. The CDR3 has 15 amino acids. CDR3 bases: TGTGCCAGCAGCTTAGTGGGCGCCTATAATTCACCCCTCCACTTT. Residues: CASSLVGAYNSPLHF.

The chain recombines TRBV5-4 with TRBJ1-6, with D perhaps TRBD1 (5 bases). The CDR3 contains 15 residues. Germline CDR1 is SGHNT and CDR2 is YYREEE (reference sequence). V lost 0 bases and J 4 bases, leaving 8 bases between the germline ends. CDR3 sequence (DNA): TGTGCCAGCAGCTTGGGACAGCAGTATAATTCACCCCTCCACTTT. This encodes CASSLGQQYNSPLHF.

The rearrangement links TRBV9 to TRBJ2-3, with TRBD2 matching 7 bases. Trimming cost V 5 bases and J 2 bases; bases outside gene matches: 5. Germline V lookup: CDR1 SGDLS, CDR2 YYNGEE. This CDR3 has 14 residues. CDR3: CASSSSGVTDTQYF. The CDR3 DNA sequence: TGTGCCAGCAGTTCGAGCGGGGTCACAGATACGCAGTATTTT.

This clonotype came up a few times. This sequence joins TRBV28 and TRBJ1-6; TRBD1 aligns across 12 bases. The CDR3 extends over 17 amino acids. Germline CDR1 is MDHEN and CDR2 is SYDVKM. Losses at the gene ends were 5 bases for V and 9 bases for J; bases not matched to a gene: 11. The CDR3 sequence: CASSLAAGTGGASPLHF. CDR3 in DNA: TGTGCCAGCAGTCTAGCGGCCGGGACAGGGGGCGCTTCACCCCTCCACTTT.